Listed below are T cell receptor beta chains from one sample, sequenced in a study of beta chain features in type 1 diabetes. Repertoires were generated with immunoSEQ multiplex PCR, while TCRdb's copy carries only in-frame clones and drops some. Of about 400,000 clones in the sample, roughly an eighth were seen once. Specimen: naive CD4+ T cells from blood. These receptors were obtained from a man between 18 and 29 years old in good health. CDR3s include the opening cysteine and the closing phenylalanine or tryptophan. Fields, in order: clone size, J gene, V gene, D gene, CDR3 protein, CDR3 DNA. The D gene is left open where the match is weak. Clone sizes are given selectively: once, few, many, or a class where the clone is expanded.

size: .
J: TRBJ2-1
V: TRBV4-3
D: TRBD1
CDR3: CASSLNSDRWGAEQFF
DNA: TGCGCCAGCAGCCTGAATTCGGACAGGTGGGGAGCTGAGCAGTTCTTC

size: few
J: TRBJ1-1
V: TRBV10-3
D: .
CDR3: CAISESSGGTEAFF
DNA: TGTGCCATCAGTGAGTCTTCGGGTGGCACTGAAGCTTTCTTT

size: few
J: TRBJ2-7
V: TRBV18
D: TRBD2
CDR3: CASSLQGLAGGRSYEQYF
DNA: TGTGCCAGCTCCCTACAAGGACTAGCGGGAGGTCGCTCCTACGAGCAGTACTTC

size: few
J: TRBJ1-4
V: TRBV28
D: .
CDR3: CASRWSNEKLFF
DNA: TGTGCCAGCAGATGGAGCAATGAAAAACTGTTTTTT

size: .
J: TRBJ2-7
V: TRBV6-5
D: TRBD1
CDR3: CASSYYTGVGEQYF
DNA: TGTGCCAGCAGTTATTACACAGGGGTGGGCGAGCAGTACTTC

size: .
J: TRBJ1-1
V: TRBV4-2
D: TRBD1
CDR3: CASSQGQGGTEAFF
DNA: TGTGCCAGCAGCCAAGGTCAGGGGGGCACTGAAGCTTTCTTT

size: .
J: TRBJ2-3
V: TRBV5-4
D: TRBD2
CDR3: CASSLDSLAGLADTQYF
DNA: TGTGCCAGCAGCTTGGATTCACTAGCGGGGCTTGCAGATACGCAGTATTTT

size: few
J: TRBJ2-7
V: TRBV7-2
D: .
CDR3: CASSRGGTESYEQYF
DNA: TGTGCCAGCAGCCGAGGTGGCACCGAAAGCTACGAGCAGTACTTC

size: .
J: TRBJ2-1
V: TRBV9
D: TRBD2
CDR3: CASSSGSGSYNEQFF
DNA: TGTGCCAGCAGCAGCGGGAGCGGTTCCTACAATGAGCAGTTCTTC

size: few
J: TRBJ2-5
V: TRBV28
D: .
CDR3: CASGLGAFRETQYF
DNA: TGTGCCAGCGGACTGGGGGCTTTTCGGGAGACCCAGTACTTC

size: few
J: TRBJ2-7
V: TRBV30
D: .
CDR3: CAWQLSSYEQYF
DNA: TGTGCCTGGCAACTAAGCTCCTACGAGCAGTACTTC

size: .
J: TRBJ1-5
V: TRBV27
D: .
CDR3: CASPPVGAHQPQHF
DNA: TGTGCCAGCCCCCCGGTGGGGGCTCATCAGCCCCAGCATTTT

size: few
J: TRBJ2-7
V: TRBV7-9
D: TRBD1
CDR3: CASSLSGQGGRYF
DNA: TGTGCCAGCAGCTTATCGGGACAGGGCGGCCGGTACTTC

size: .
J: TRBJ1-2
V: TRBV2
D: .
CDR3: CASRPQGSNYGYTF
DNA: TGTGCCAGCAGGCCCCAGGGGTCGAACTATGGCTACACCTTC

size: .
J: TRBJ2-3
V: TRBV30
D: .
CDR3: CAWSPNTDTQYF
DNA: TGTGCCTGGAGTCCAAACACAGATACGCAGTATTTT

size: .
J: TRBJ2-6
V: TRBV5-8
D: .
CDR3: CASSLIQYSGANVLTF
DNA: TGTGCCAGCAGCTTGATTCAGTACTCTGGGGCCAACGTCCTGACTTTC

size: .
J: TRBJ2-3
V: TRBV9
D: TRBD1
CDR3: CASSVATGAGGTDTQYF
DNA: TGTGCCAGCAGCGTAGCTACTGGGGCAGGGGGAACAGATACGCAGTATTTT

size: few
J: TRBJ1-1
V: TRBV30
D: .
CDR3: CAWKRQENTEAFF
DNA: TGTGCCTGGAAAAGGCAGGAGAACACTGAAGCTTTCTTT

size: .
J: TRBJ2-7
V: TRBV7-3
D: TRBD2
CDR3: CASSLTIGGLAGVPRDEQYF
DNA: TGTGCCAGCAGCTTAACCATAGGGGGACTAGCGGGAGTTCCACGGGACGAGCAGTACTTC

size: .
J: TRBJ1-5
V: TRBV6-1
D: TRBD1
CDR3: CASSEFPPDRGLSQPQHF
DNA: TGTGCCAGCAGTGAATTCCCCCCTGACAGGGGTCTCTCTCAGCCCCAGCATTTT

size: few
J: TRBJ2-7
V: TRBV27
D: TRBD2
CDR3: CASTALGREGLGHEQYF
DNA: TGTGCCAGCACCGCATTAGGGCGGGAGGGCCTCGGCCACGAGCAGTACTTC

size: few
J: TRBJ2-5
V: TRBV6-5
D: TRBD1
CDR3: CASRWTGTAQETQYF
DNA: TGTGCCAGCAGGTGGACCGGGACAGCCCAAGAGACCCAGTACTTC

size: few
J: TRBJ2-7
V: TRBV7-6
D: TRBD1
CDR3: CASSPSQPGQGVYEQYF
DNA: TGTGCCAGCAGCCCCAGTCAGCCGGGACAGGGTGTCTACGAGCAGTACTTC

size: few
J: TRBJ1-4
V: TRBV6-5
D: .
CDR3: CASAGTNEKLFF
DNA: TGTGCCAGCGCCGGTACTAATGAAAAACTGTTTTTT

size: few
J: TRBJ2-1
V: TRBV15
D: TRBD1
CDR3: CATSGPKKRQGRHNEQFF
DNA: TGTGCCACCAGCGGCCCTAAAAAACGACAGGGGAGACACAATGAGCAGTTCTTC

size: .
J: TRBJ2-7
V: TRBV10-3
D: .
CDR3: CAIRRDPASAEQYF
DNA: TGTGCCATCAGGCGGGACCCCGCCTCAGCCGAGCAGTACTTC

size: few
J: TRBJ2-7
V: TRBV7-6
D: .
CDR3: CASSLFEGYEQYF
DNA: TGTGCCAGCAGCTTATTTGAGGGTTACGAGCAGTACTTC

size: .
J: TRBJ2-2
V: TRBV29-1
D: TRBD2
CDR3: CSVAIAGVETGELFF
DNA: TGCAGCGTTGCCATAGCGGGAGTGGAAACCGGGGAGCTGTTTTTT

size: few
J: TRBJ2-6
V: TRBV7-2
D: TRBD1
CDR3: CASSRGRQGISGANVLTF
DNA: TGTGCCAGCAGCCGGGGAAGACAGGGAATCTCTGGGGCCAACGTCCTGACTTTC

size: few
J: TRBJ1-2
V: TRBV20-1
D: .
CDR3: CSIDRQNGYTF
DNA: TGCAGCATCGACAGACAGAATGGCTACACCTTC

size: few
J: TRBJ1-2
V: TRBV6-1
D: .
CDR3: CASSENRAWGYTF
DNA: TGTGCCAGCAGTGAAAACAGGGCGTGGGGCTACACCTTC

size: .
J: TRBJ2-7
V: TRBV29-1
D: TRBD1
CDR3: CSAGGGQGGYEQYF
DNA: TGCAGCGCTGGCGGCGGACAGGGGGGATACGAGCAGTACTTC

size: .
J: TRBJ2-1
V: TRBV5-1
D: .
CDR3: CASSFTILGGNEQFF
DNA: TGCGCCAGCAGCTTCACCATTCTAGGTGGCAATGAGCAGTTCTTC

size: few
J: TRBJ1-2
V: TRBV9
D: TRBD1
CDR3: CASSTSGGSGYTF
DNA: TGTGCCAGCAGCACCTCAGGGGGGAGCGGCTACACCTTC

size: .
J: TRBJ1-4
V: TRBV6-6
D: .
CDR3: CASSSPQGGNEKLFF
DNA: TGTGCCAGCAGTAGCCCCCAGGGAGGCAATGAAAAACTGTTTTTT

size: few
J: TRBJ2-1
V: TRBV5-1
D: .
CDR3: CASSSYNEQFF
DNA: TGCGCCAGCAGCTCTTACAATGAGCAGTTCTTC

size: .
J: TRBJ2-1
V: TRBV6-1
D: TRBD2
CDR3: CASSTGTSGSDEQFF
DNA: TGTGCCAGCAGTACCGGGACTAGCGGGAGTGATGAGCAGTTCTTC

size: few
J: TRBJ2-3
V: TRBV5-1
D: .
CDR3: CASSLSIEARPGDTQYF
DNA: TGCGCCAGCAGCTTGTCTATTGAGGCCAGACCGGGGGATACGCAGTATTTT

size: .
J: TRBJ2-1
V: TRBV7-8
D: .
CDR3: CASSLALQAQRRDEQFF
DNA: TGTGCCAGCAGCTTAGCGCTACAAGCGCAAAGAAGAGATGAGCAGTTCTTC

size: .
J: TRBJ2-5
V: TRBV5-4
D: .
CDR3: CASSQGGPETQYF
DNA: TGTGCCAGCAGCCAGGGGGGCCCAGAGACCCAGTACTTC

size: .
J: TRBJ2-7
V: TRBV19
D: .
CDR3: CASSTAQGNSYEQYF
DNA: TGTGCCAGTAGTACCGCTCAGGGGAACTCCTACGAGCAGTACTTC

size: few
J: TRBJ2-7
V: TRBV6-5
D: .
CDR3: CASSYSGLAVAYEQYF
DNA: TGTGCCAGCAGTTACTCAGGGCTAGCCGTCGCCTACGAGCAGTACTTC

size: few
J: TRBJ1-2
V: TRBV5-4
D: .
CDR3: CASSMRYGYTF
DNA: TGTGCCAGCAGCATGAGATATGGCTACACCTTC

size: few
J: TRBJ1-2
V: TRBV7-2
D: TRBD1
CDR3: CASSLPGQGGHYGYTF
DNA: TGTGCCAGCAGCTTGCCTGGACAGGGGGGTCATTATGGCTACACCTTC

size: .
J: TRBJ1-1
V: TRBV30
D: .
CDR3: CAWSGPQAAEAFF
DNA: TGTGCCTGGAGCGGCCCCCAGGCCGCTGAAGCTTTCTTT

size: few
J: TRBJ2-7
V: TRBV28
D: TRBD2
CDR3: CASSLVGLVSYEQYF
DNA: TGTGCCAGCAGTTTAGTGGGACTAGTCTCCTACGAGCAGTACTTC

size: .
J: TRBJ2-5
V: TRBV6-5
D: TRBD1
CDR3: CASSYSTGVGQETQYF
DNA: TGTGCCAGCAGTTACTCGACAGGGGTGGGGCAAGAGACCCAGTACTTC

size: .
J: TRBJ2-3
V: TRBV30
D: TRBD2
CDR3: CAWRLAGSDTQYF
DNA: TGTGCCTGGCGGCTAGCGGGCTCAGATACGCAGTATTTT

size: .
J: TRBJ1-6
V: TRBV6-6
D: TRBD1
CDR3: CAISGGQGRYNSPLHF
DNA: TGTGCCATCAGTGGGGGACAGGGGCGCTATAATTCACCCCTCCACTTT

size: few
J: TRBJ2-5
V: TRBV6-6
D: TRBD2
CDR3: CASSRSGDLTQYF
DNA: TGTGCCAGCAGCCGTAGCGGGGACTTAACCCAGTACTTC

size: .
J: TRBJ1-4
V: TRBV14
D: .
CDR3: CASSQGGTGNEKLFF
DNA: TGTGCCAGCAGCCAAGGCGGGACCGGGAATGAAAAACTGTTTTTT

size: few
J: TRBJ1-1
V: TRBV19
D: TRBD1
CDR3: CASSMPGQGRYEAFF
DNA: TGTGCCAGTAGTATGCCGGGACAGGGGCGTTATGAAGCTTTCTTT

size: .
J: TRBJ2-7
V: TRBV25-1
D: TRBD1
CDR3: CASTGTGWYEQYF
DNA: TGTGCCAGCACAGGGACAGGGTGGTACGAGCAGTACTTC